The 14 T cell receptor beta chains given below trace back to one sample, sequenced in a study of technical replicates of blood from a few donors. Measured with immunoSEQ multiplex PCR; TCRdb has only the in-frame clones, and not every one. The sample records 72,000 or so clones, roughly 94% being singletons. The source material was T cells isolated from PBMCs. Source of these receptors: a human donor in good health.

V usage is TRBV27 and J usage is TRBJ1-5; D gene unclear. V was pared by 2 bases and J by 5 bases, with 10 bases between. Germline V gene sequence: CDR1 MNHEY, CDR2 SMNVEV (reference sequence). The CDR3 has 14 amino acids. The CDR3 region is CASSLVGSDQPQHF. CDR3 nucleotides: TGTGCCAGCAGTTTAGTCGGGTCGGATCAGCCCCAGCATTTT.

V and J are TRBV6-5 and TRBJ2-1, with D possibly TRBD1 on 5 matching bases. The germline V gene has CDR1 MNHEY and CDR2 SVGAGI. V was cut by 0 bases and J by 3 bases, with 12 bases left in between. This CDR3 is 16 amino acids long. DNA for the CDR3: TGTGCCAGCAGTTACTCTAGGACAACCTTCTACAATGAGCAGTTCTTC. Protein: CASSYSRTTFYNEQFF.

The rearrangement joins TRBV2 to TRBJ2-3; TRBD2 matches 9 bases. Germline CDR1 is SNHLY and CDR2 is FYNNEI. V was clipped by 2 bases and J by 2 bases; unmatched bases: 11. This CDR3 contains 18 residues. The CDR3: CASSELAGWGPVTDTQYF. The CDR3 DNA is TGTGCCAGCAGTGAACTAGCGGGATGGGGGCCCGTCACAGATACGCAGTATTTT. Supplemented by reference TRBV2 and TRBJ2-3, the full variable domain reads EPEVTQTPSHQVTQMGQEVILRCVPISNHLYFYWYRQILGQKVEFLVSFYNNEISEKSEIFDDQFSVERPDGSNFTLKIRSTKLEDSAMYFCASSELAGWGPVTDTQYFGPGTRLTVL.

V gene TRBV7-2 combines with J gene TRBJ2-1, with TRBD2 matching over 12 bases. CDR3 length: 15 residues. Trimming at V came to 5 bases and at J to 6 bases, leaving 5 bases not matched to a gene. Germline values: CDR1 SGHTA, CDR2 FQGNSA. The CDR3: CASSATSGSVNEQFF. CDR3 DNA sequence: TGTGCCAGCAGCGCGACTAGCGGGAGTGTCAATGAGCAGTTCTTC.

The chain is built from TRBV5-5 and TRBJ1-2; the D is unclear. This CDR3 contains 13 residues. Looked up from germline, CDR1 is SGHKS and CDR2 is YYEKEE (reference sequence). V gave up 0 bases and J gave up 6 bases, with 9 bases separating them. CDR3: CASSLAGVDGYTF. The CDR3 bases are TGTGCCAGCAGCTTGGCAGGCGTCGATGGCTACACCTTC.

The CDR3 here is CASSQVHTYEQYF. CDR3 nucleotide sequence: TGTGCCAGCAGCCAAGTCCACACCTACGAGCAGTACTTC. The V gene is TRBV14, the J gene TRBJ2-7; D gene ambiguous. This CDR3 is 13 amino acids long. Trimming left V 1 base short and J 2 bases short, with 6 bases between. Per germline, CDR1 SGHDN and CDR2 FVKESK.

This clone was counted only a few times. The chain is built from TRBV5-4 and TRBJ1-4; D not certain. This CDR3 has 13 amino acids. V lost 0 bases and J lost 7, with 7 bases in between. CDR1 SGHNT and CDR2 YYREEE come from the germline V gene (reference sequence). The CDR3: CASSLEGSEKLFF. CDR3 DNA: TGTGCCAGCAGCTTGGAAGGGAGTGAAAAACTGTTTTTT.

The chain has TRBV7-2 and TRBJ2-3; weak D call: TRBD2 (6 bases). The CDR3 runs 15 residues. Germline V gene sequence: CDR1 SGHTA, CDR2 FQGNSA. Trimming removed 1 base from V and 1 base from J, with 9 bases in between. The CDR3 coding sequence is TGTGCCAGCAGCTTAGGTTCGGGGGGCACAGATACGCAGTATTTT. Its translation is CASSLGSGGTDTQYF.

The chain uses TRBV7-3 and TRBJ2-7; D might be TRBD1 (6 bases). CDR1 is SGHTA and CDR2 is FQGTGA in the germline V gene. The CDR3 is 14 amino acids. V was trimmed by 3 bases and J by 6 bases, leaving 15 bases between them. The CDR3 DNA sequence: TGTGCCAGCAGCTTCTCAGGGGAGAGGGGCGAGCAGTACTTC. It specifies CASSFSGERGEQYF. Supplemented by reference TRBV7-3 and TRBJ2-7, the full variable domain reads GAGVSQTPSNKVTEKGKYVELRCDPISGHTALYWYRQSLGQGPEFLIYFQGTGAADDSGLPNDRFFAVRPEGSVSTLKIQRTERGDSAVYLCASSFSGERGEQYFGPGTRLTVT.

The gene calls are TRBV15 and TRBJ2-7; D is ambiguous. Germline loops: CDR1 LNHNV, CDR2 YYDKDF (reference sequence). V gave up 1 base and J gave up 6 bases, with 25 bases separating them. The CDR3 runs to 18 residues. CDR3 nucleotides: TGTGCCACCAGCAGAGGTCCCTTAGGAGTGTCCCAGATGTGCGAGCAGTACTTC. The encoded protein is CATSRGPLGVSQMCEQYF.

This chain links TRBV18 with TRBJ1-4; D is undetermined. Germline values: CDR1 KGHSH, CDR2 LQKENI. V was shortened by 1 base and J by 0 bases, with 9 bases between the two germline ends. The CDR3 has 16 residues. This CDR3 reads CASSPLDTATNEKLFF. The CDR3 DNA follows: TGTGCCAGCTCACCACTCGACACAGCAACTAATGAAAAACTGTTTTTT.

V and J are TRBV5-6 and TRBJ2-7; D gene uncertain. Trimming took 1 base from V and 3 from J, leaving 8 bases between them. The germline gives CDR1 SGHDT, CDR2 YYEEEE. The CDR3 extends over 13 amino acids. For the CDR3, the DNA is TGTGCCAGCAGCTTGTCCGTTTTCTACGAGCAGTACTTC. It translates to CASSLSVFYEQYF.

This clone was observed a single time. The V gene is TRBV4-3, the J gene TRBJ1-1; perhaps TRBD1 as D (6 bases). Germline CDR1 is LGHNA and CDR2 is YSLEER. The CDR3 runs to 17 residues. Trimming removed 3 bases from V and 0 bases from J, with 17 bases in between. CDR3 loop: CASSHTLGGGLNTEAFF. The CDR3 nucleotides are TGCGCCAGCAGCCATACCTTGGGTGGGGGCTTGAACACTGAAGCTTTCTTT.

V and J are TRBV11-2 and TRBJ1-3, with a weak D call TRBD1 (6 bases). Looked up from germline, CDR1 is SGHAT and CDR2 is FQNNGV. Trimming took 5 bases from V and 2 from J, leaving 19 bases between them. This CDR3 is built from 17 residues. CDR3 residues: CASSRIRGGITGNTIYF. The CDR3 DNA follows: TGTGCCAGCAGCAGGATTAGAGGGGGAATAACTGGAAACACCATATATTTT.